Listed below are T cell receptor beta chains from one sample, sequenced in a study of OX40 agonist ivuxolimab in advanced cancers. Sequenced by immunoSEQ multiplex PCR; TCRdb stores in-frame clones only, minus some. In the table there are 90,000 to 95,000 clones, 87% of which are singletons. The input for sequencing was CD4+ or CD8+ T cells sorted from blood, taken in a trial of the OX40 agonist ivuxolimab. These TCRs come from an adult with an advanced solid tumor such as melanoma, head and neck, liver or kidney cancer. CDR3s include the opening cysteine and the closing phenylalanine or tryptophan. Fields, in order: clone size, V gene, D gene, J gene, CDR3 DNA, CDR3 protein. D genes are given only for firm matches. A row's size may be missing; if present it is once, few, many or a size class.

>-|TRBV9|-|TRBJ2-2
TGTGCCAGCAGCACCCAAGGGGTGCTGAACACCGGGGAGCTGTTTTTT
CASSTQGVLNTGELFF
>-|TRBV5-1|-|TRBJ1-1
TGCGCCAGCAGCTTGGAGGGTACTGAAGCTTTCTTT
CASSLEGTEAFF
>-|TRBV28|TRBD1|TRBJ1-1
TGTGCCAGCAGCAGGATCGGGACAGGGTCGACTGAAGCTTTCTTT
CASSRIGTGSTEAFF
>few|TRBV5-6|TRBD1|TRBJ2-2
TGTGCCAGCAGCAGCTCCTTCCAGGGGGCTAAGGCCGGGGAGCTGTTTTTT
CASSSSFQGAKAGELFF
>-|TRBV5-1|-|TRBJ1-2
TGCGCCAGCAGCTTGGACGCCGCAGGGGCGTATGGCTACACCTTC
CASSLDAAGAYGYTF
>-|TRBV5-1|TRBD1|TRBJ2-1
TGCGCCAGCAGGACAGGGGATAACAATGAGCAGTTCTTC
CASRTGDNNEQFF
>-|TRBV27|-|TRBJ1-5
TGTGCCAGCAGTTTACGGCAGGGGAGCGGTCAGCCCCAGCATTTT
CASSLRQGSGQPQHF
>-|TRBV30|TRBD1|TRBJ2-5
TGTGCCTGGAGTAAGACAGGGGTCCAAGAGACCCAGTACTTC
CAWSKTGVQETQYF
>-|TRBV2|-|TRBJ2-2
TGTGCCAGCAGTGAGGTGGAGGGTCGAGCCGGGGAGCTGTTTTTT
CASSEVEGRAGELFF
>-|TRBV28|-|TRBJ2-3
TGTGCCAGCAGTGCCTGGGATACGCAGTATTTT
CASSAWDTQYF
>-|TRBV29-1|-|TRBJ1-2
TGCAGCGCCGCGGACTACTCCCGCTATGGCTACACCTTC
CSAADYSRYGYTF
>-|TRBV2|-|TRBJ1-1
TGTGCCAGCAATGAATGGGGTGGCACTGAAGCTTTCTTT
CASNEWGGTEAFF
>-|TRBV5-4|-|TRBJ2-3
TGTGCCAGCAGCTTGGCAGGAGATACGCAGTATTTT
CASSLAGDTQYF
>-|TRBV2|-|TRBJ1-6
TGTGCCAGCAGTTTACAGGCTTCGGGGGCTAATTCACCCCTCCACTTT
CASSLQASGANSPLHF
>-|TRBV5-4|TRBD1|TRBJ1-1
TGTGCCAGCAGTAAACCGGACAGGGGTACTGAAGCTTTCTTT
CASSKPDRGTEAFF
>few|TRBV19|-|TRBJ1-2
TGTGCCAGCGAAGAGCCCGACAGAGTTAATGGCTACACCTTC
CASEEPDRVNGYTF
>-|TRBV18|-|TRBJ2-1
TGTGCCAGCTCACCTAGCGCCCCATACAATGAGCAGTTCTTC
CASSPSAPYNEQFF
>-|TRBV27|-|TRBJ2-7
TGTGCCAGCAGTTTTAACGGGAGATCAGGTCCCCCCGAGCAGTACTTC
CASSFNGRSGPPEQYF
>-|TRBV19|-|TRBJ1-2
TGTGCCAGTAGTATGTCGCGAGACTCCCCCTATGGCTACACCTTC
CASSMSRDSPYGYTF
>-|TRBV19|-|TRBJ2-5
TGTGCCAGTAGTAGAGAGACCCAGTACTTC
CASSRETQYF
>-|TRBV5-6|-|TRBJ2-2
TGTGCCAGCAGCTTGCAGACCGGGGAGCTGTTTTTT
CASSLQTGELFF
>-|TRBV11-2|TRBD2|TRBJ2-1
TGTGCCAGCAGCTTAGGGACTAGCGGCTACAATGAGCAGTTCTTC
CASSLGTSGYNEQFF
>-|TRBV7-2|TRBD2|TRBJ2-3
TGTGCCAGCAGCTTAACTAGCGGGGGGGGTTTGGCAGATACGCAGTATTTT
CASSLTSGGGLADTQYF
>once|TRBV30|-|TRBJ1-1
TGTGCCTGGAGTGGGACAGTTTTGAACACTGAAGCTTTCTTT
CAWSGTVLNTEAFF
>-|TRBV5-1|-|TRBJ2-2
TGCGCCAGCAGCTCCGAGACAGCGGACACCGGGGAGCTGTTTTTT
CASSSETADTGELFF
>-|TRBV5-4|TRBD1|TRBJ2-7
TGTGCCAGCAGCTTGGACAGGGGGGACGAGCAGTACTTC
CASSLDRGDEQYF
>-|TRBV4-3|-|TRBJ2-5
TGCGCCAGCAGCCAAGGGTTAGGGAGACAAGAGACCCAGTACTTC
CASSQGLGRQETQYF
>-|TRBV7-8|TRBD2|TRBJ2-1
TGTGCCAGCAGCGCCTCTAGCGGGAGTTCGGCGAATGAGCAGTTCTTC
CASSASSGSSANEQFF
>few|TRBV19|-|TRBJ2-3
TGTGCCAGTAGCGGGAGTGGCACAGATACGCAGTATTTT
CASSGSGTDTQYF
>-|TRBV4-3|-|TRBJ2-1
TGCGCCAGCAGCCAAGATCGCGGAGTAGCCCGATTCTTC
CASSQDRGVARFF
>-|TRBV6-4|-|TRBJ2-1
TGTGCCAGCAGCGATGACTCCTACAATGAGCAGTTCTTC
CASSDDSYNEQFF
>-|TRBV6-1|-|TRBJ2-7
TGTGCCAGCAGCGGACACACACTCTCCTACGAGCAGTACTTC
CASSGHTLSYEQYF
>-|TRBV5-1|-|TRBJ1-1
TGCGCCAGCAGCTTCATGGCGGGTCACAGTGAAGCTTTCTTT
CASSFMAGHSEAFF
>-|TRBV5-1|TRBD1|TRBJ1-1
TGCGCCAGCAGCTCGAGGGACAGGGGGCACTTCCTTGAAGCTTTCTTT
CASSSRDRGHFLEAFF
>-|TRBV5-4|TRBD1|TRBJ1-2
TGTGCCAGCAGCTTGACAGGGGGCGCGGGTGGCTACACCTTC
CASSLTGGAGGYTF
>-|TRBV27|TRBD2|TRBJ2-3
TGTGCCAGCAAGTCGGGAACTAGCGGGACTTACACAGATACGCAGTATTTT
CASKSGTSGTYTDTQYF
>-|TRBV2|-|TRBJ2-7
TGTGCCAGCAATCCGGGACCTTTAACCTACGAGCAGTACTTC
CASNPGPLTYEQYF
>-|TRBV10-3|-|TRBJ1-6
TGTGCCATAACTAAAACGTCCTATAATTCACCCCTCCACTTT
CAITKTSYNSPLHF
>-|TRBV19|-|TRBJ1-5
TGTGCCAGTAGCTACCAGGGGAATCAGCCCCAGCATTTT
CASSYQGNQPQHF
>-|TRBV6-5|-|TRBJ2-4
TGTGCCACCCTATCCAGCAGAAACATTCAGTACTTC
CATLSSRNIQYF
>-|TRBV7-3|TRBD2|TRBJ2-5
TGTGCCAGCAGCTTAAGAGCGGGAGTTAGAGAGACCCAGTACTTC
CASSLRAGVRETQYF
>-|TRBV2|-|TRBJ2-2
TGTGCCAGCCGTGGGGGTCAGGGGGGCTCCGGGGAGCTGTTTTTT
CASRGGQGGSGELFF
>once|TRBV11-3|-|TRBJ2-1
TGTGCCAGCAGCCCTCTTAGCAACTCCTACAATGAGCAGTTCTTC
CASSPLSNSYNEQFF
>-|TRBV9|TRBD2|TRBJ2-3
TGTGCCAGCGGGACTAGCGGATACCGCACAGATACGCAGTATTTT
CASGTSGYRTDTQYF
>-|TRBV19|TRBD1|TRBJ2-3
TGTGCCAGTAAGGGACAGAACACAGATACGCAGTATTTT
CASKGQNTDTQYF
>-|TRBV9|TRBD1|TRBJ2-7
TGTGCCAGCAGCGTTAGGACAGGGGGGTTCTACGAGCAGTACTTC
CASSVRTGGFYEQYF
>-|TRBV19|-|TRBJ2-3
TGTGCCAGTGACCAGGGAGATACGCAGTATTTT
CASDQGDTQYF
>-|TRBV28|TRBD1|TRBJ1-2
TGTGCCAGCAGGGGAACAGGGGAGGGTGGCTACACCTTC
CASRGTGEGGYTF